This section outlines one T cell receptor (beta chain) sequence together with its context. Its antigen remains unknown. CD45RO-negative, CCR7-positively selected cells formed the naive CD8 fraction, excluding terminally differentiated effector memory CD45RA+ cells. CDR3 size: 13 residues. Germline CDR1 is MDHEN and CDR2 is SYDVKM. Trimming took 6 bases from V and 1 from J, leaving 9 bases between them. This specimen belongs to a study of shared clonotypes between healthy human individuals. Looking at the study overall: Donors had three CD4 naive, three CD4 memory, two CD8 naive and one CD8 memory plate apiece.

The assay was carried out at the deep level. The sorted-subset replicate PCRs were given approximately 190 ng DNA, which is approximately 30,000 T cell genomes. Generated by immunoSEQ multiplex PCR, the TCRdb table keeps only in-frame clones and is missing some. This repertoire shows about 2,100,000 clones, approximately 94% found once; its top ten account for over 1.5%. Study conclusions and caveats: Clonotypes that were shared across a handful of donors made up around 4.6% of naive CD4 clonotypes.

The receptor comes from a man younger than 30 in good health. Some clones in this sample may be carry-over from other donors' samples. The J gene is TRBJ1-1, the V gene TRBV28; D gene uncertain. The sequencing input was naive CD8+ T cells from PBMCs. The CDR3 sequence is CASSRARNTEAFF. DNA for the CDR3: TGTGCCAGCAGCCGAGCCCGGAACACTGAAGCTTTCTTT.